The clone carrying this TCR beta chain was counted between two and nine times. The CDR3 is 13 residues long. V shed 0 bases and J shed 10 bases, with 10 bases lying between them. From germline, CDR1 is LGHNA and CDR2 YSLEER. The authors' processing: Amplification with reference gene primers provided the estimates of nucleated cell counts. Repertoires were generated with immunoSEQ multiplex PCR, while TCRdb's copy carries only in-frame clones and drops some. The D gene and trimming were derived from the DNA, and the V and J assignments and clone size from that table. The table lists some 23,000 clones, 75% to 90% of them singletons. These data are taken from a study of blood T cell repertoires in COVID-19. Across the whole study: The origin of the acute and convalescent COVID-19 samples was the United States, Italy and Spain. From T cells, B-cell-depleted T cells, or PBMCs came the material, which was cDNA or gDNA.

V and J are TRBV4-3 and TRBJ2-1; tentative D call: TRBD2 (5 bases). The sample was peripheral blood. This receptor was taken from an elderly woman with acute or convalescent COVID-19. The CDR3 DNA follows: TGCGCCAGCAGCCAAGAGGGCTGGGAGGAGCAGTTCTTC. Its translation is CASSQEGWEEQFF.